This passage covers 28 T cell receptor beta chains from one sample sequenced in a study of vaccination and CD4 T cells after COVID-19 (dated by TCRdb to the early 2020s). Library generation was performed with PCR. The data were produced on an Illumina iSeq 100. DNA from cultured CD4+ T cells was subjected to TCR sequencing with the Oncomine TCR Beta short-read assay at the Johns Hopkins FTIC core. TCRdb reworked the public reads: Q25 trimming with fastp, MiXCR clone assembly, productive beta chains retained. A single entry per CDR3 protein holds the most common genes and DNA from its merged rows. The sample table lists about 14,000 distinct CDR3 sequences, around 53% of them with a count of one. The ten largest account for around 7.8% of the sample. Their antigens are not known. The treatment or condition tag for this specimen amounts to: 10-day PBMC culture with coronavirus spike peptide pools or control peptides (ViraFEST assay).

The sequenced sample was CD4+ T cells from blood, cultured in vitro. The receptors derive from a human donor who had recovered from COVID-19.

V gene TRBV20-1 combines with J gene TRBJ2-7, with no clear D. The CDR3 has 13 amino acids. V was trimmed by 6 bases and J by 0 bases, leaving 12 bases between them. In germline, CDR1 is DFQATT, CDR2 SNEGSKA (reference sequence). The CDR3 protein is CSAVRGRSYEQYF. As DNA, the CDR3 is TGCAGTGCCGTAAGAGGACGCTCCTACGAGCAGTACTTC.

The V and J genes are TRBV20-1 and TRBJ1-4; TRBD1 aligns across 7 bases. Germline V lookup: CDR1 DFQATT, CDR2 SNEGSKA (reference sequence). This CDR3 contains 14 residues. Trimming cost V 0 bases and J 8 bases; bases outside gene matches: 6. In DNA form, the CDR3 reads TGCAGTGCTAGAGATAACCAGGGGGAGGAAAAACTGTTTTTT. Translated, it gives CSARDNQGEEKLFF.

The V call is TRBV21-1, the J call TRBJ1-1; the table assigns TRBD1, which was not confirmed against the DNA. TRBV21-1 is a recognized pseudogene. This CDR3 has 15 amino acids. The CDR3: CASSNPGFRNTEAFF. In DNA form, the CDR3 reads TGTGCCAGCAGCAACCCAGGGTTCCGAAACACTGAAGCTTTCTTT.

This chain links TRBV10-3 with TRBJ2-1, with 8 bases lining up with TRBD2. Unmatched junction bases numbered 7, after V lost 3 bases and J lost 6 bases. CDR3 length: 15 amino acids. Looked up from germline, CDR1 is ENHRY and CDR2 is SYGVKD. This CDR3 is CAISDGTSNGNEQFF. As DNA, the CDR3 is TGTGCCATCAGTGACGGGACTAGTAACGGCAATGAGCAGTTCTTC.

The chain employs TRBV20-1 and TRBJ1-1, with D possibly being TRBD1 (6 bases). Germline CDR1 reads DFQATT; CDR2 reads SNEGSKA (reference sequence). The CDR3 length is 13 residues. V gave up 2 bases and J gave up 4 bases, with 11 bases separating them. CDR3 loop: CSARKRGTTEAFF. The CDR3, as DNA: TGCAGTGCTAGAAAAAGGGGGACCACTGAAGCTTTCTTT.

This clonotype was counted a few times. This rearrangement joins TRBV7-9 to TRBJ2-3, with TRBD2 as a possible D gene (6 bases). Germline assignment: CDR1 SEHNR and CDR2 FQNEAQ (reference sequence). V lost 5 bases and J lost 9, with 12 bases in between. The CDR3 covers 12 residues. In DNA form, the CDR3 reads TGTGCCAGCAGCCGGGACTCTCCAACGCAGTATTTT. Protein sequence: CASSRDSPTQYF.

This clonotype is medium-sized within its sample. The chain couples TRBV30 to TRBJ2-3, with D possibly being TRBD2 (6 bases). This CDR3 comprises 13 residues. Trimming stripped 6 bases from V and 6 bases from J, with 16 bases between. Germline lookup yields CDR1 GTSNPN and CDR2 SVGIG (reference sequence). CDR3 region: CACTRGGKDTQYF. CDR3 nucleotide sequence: TGTGCCTGTACGCGGGGTGGGAAGGATACGCAGTATTTT.

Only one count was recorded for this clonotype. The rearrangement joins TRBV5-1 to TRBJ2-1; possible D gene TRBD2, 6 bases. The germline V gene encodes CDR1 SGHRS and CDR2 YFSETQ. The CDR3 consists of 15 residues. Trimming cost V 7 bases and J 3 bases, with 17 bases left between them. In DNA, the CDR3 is TGCGCCAGCTCCCCCCGGGAGAACTACTACAATGAGCAGTTCTTC. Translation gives CASSPRENYYNEQFF.

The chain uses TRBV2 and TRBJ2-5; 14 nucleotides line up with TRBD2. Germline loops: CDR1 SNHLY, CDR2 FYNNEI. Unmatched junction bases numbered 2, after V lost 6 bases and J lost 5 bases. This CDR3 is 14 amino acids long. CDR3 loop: CASRGLAGAETQYF. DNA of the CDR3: TGTGCCAGCAGGGGACTAGCGGGAGCGGAGACCCAGTACTTC.

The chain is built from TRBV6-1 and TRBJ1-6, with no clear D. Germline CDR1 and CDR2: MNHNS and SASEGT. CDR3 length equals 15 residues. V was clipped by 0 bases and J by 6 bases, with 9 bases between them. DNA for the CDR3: TGTGCCAGCAGTGAAGCGCCCGGGTTTAATTCACCCCTCCACTTT. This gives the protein CASSEAPGFNSPLHF.

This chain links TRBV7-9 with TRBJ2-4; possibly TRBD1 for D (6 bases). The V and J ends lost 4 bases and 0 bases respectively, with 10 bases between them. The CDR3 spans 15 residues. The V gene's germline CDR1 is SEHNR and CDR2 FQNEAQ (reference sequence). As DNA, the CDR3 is TGTGCCAGCAGCTATGGACAGATAGCCAAAAACATTCAGTACTTC. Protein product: CASSYGQIAKNIQYF.

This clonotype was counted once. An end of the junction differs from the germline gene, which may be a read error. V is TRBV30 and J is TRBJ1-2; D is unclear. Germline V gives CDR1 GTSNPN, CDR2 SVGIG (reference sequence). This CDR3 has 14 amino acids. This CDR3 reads CAGRSGSWDYGYTF. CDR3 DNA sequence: TGTGCCGGGAGGTCTGGTAGCTGGGACTATGGCTACACCTTC.

CDR3: CASSFQLRGGGELFF. The CDR3 nucleotides read TGTGCCAGCAGCTTTCAACTTCGGGGCGGCGGGGAGCTGTTTTTT. This chain joins TRBV7-2 and TRBJ2-2, with D possibly called TRBD1 or TRBD2 (5 bases each). Germline lookup yields CDR1 SGHTA and CDR2 FQGNSA. Trimming removed 3 bases at V and 7 bases at J, with 15 bases between. The CDR3 contains 15 residues.

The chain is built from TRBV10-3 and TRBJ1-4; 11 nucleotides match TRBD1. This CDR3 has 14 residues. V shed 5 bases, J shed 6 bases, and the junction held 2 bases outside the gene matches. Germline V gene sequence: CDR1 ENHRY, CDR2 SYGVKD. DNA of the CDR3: TGTGCCATCAGTAGGACAGGGGGCGATGAAAAACTGTTTTTT. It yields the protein CAISRTGGDEKLFF.

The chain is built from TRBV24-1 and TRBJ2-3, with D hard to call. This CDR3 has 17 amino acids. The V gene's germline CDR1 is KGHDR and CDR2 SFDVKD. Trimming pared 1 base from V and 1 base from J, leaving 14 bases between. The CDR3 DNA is TGTGCCACCAGTGATTTCTGGCATTCGAAGGGCACAGATACGCAGTATTTT. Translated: CATSDFWHSKGTDTQYF.

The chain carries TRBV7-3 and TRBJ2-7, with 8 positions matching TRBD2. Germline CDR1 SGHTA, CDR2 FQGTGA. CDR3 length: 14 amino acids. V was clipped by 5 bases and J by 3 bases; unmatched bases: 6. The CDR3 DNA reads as TGTGCCAGCAGCCCCCGGGCGGGAGGCTACGAGCAGTACTTC. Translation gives CASSPRAGGYEQYF.

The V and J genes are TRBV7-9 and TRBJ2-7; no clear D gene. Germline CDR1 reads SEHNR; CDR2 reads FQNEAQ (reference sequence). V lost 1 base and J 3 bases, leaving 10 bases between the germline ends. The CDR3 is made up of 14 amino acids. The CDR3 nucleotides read TGTGCCAGCAGCTTAGGCATTTCCAACTACGAGCAGTACTTC. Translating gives CASSLGISNYEQYF.

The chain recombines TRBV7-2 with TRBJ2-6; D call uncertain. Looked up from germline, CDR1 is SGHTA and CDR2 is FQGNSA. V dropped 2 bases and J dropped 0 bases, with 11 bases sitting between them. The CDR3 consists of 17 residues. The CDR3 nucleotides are TGTGCCAGCAGCTTACGCGTACGCGCCTCTGGGGCCAACGTCCTGACTTTC. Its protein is CASSLRVRASGANVLTF.

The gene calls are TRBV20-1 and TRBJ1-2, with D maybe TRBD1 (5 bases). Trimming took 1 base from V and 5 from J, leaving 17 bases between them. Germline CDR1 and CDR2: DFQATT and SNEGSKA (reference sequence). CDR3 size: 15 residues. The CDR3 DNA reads TGCAGTGCTAGAGCCCCGATTGGGACTTCTTATGGCTACACCTTC. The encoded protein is CSARAPIGTSYGYTF.

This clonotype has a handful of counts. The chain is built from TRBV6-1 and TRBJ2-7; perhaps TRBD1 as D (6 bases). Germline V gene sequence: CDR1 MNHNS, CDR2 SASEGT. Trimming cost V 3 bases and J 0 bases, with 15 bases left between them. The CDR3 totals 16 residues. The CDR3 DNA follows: TGTGCCAGCAGTGATGTCTTGACAGGCTCCTCCTACGAGCAGTACTTC. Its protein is CASSDVLTGSSYEQYF.

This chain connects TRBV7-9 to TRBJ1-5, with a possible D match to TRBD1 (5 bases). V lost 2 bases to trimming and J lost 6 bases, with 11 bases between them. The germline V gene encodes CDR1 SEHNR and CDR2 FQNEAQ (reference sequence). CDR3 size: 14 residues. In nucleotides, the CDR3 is TGTGCCAGCAGCTTAAAAGGGCAGGGTCAGCCCCAGCATTTT. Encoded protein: CASSLKGQGQPQHF.

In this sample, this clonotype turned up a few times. The CDR3: CASSLEMNTEAFF. As DNA, the CDR3 is TGTGCCAGCAGTTTAGAAATGAACACTGAAGCTTTCTTT. The chain is built from TRBV27 and TRBJ1-1; D unresolved. This CDR3 is 13 amino acids long. Per the germline V gene, CDR1 is MNHEY and CDR2 is SMNVEV (reference sequence). V shed 2 bases and J shed 0 bases, with 4 bases lying between them.

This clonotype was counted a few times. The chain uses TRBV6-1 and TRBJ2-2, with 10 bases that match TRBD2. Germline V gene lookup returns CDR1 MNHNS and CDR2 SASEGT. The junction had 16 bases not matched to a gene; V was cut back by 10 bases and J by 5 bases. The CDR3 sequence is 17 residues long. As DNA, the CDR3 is TGTGCCACTATCGGAAGAGCGGGAGGGCCGAGAACCGGGGAGCTGTTTTTT. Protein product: CATIGRAGGPRTGELFF.

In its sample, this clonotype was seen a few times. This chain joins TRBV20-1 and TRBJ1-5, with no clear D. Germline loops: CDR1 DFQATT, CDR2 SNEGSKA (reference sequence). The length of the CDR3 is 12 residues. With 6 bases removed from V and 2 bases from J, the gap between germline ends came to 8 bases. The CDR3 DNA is TGCAGTGCGGGCGGCCGCAATCAGCCCCAGCATTTT. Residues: CSAGGRNQPQHF.

CDR3 in amino acids: CAIRPGGGQETQYF. CDR3 coding DNA: TGTGCCATCAGGCCTGGCGGGGGGCAAGAGACCCAGTACTTC. The V call is TRBV10-3, the J call TRBJ2-5, with TRBD2 identical over 8 bases. Trimming cost V 6 bases and J 2 bases; bases outside gene matches: 5. This CDR3 comprises 14 residues. CDR1 is ENHRY and CDR2 is SYGVKD in the germline V gene.

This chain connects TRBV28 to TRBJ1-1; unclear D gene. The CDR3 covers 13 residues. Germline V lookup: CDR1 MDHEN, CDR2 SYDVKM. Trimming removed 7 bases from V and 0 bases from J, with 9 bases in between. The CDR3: CASTRQLNTEAFF. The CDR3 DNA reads TGTGCCAGCACGCGGCAGCTGAACACTGAAGCTTTCTTT.

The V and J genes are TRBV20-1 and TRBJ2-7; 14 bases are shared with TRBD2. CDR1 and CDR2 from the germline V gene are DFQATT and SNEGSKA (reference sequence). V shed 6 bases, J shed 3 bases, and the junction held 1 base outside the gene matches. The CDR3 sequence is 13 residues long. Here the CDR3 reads CSAGTSGSYEQYF. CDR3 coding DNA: TGCAGTGCCGGGACTAGCGGGAGCTACGAGCAGTACTTC.

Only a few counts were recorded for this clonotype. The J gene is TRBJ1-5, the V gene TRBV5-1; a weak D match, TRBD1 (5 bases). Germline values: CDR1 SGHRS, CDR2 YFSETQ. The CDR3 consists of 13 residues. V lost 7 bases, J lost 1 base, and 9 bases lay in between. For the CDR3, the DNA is TGCGCCAGCTTTGGACACAGCAATCAGCCCCAGCATTTT. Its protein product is CASFGHSNQPQHF. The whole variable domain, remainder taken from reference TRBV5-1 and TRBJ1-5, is KAGVTQTPRYLIKTRGQQVTLSCSPISGHRSVSWYQQTPGQGLQFLFEYFSETQRNKGNFPGRFSGRQFSNSRSEMNVSTLELGDSALYLCASFGHSNQPQHFGDGTRLSIL.